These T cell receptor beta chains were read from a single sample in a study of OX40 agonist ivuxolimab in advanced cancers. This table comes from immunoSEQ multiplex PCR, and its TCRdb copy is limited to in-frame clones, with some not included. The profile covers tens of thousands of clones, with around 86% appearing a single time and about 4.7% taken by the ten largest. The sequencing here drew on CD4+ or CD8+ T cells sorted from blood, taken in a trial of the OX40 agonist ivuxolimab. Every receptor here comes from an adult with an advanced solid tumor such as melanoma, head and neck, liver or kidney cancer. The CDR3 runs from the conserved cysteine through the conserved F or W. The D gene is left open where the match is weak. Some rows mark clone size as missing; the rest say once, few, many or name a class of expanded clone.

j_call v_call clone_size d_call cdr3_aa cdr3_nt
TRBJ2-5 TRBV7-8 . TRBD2 CASSLGLAGRQTQYF TGTGCCAGCAGCTTAGGCCTAGCGGGGAGGCAGACCCAGTACTTC
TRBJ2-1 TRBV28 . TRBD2 CASRSGTSYYNEQFF TGTGCCAGCAGGTCCGGGACTAGCTACTACAATGAGCAGTTCTTC
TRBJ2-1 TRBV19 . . CASSIVRSSYNEQFF TGTGCCAGTAGTATAGTTAGGAGCTCCTACAATGAGCAGTTCTTC
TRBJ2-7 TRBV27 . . CASSYPPSRISYEQYF TGTGCCAGCAGTTACCCTCCCTCGCGGATCTCCTACGAGCAGTACTTC
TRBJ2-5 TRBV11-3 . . CASSSGLGETQYF TGTGCCAGCAGCTCGGGACTGGGGGAGACCCAGTACTTC
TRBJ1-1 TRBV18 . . CASSQGSDLNTEAFF TGTGCCAGCTCACAGGGATCGGATTTGAACACTGAAGCTTTCTTT
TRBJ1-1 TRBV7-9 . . CASSPAVTGLNTEAFF TGTGCCAGCAGCCCCGCGGTCACAGGACTGAACACTGAAGCTTTCTTT
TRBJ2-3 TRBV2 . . CASSVRGTDTQYF TGTGCCAGCAGTGTAAGGGGGACAGATACGCAGTATTTT
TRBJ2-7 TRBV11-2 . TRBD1 CASSRGQGREQYF TGTGCCAGCAGCCGCGGACAGGGACGGGAGCAGTACTTC
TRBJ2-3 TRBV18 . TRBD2 CASSRWASGGSTDTQYF TGTGCCAGCTCACGATGGGCTAGCGGGGGGAGCACAGATACGCAGTATTTT
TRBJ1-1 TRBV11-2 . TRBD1 CASSLGTEMIAAFF TGTGCCAGCAGCTTGGGGACAGAGATGATTGCAGCTTTCTTT
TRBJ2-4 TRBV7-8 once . CASSHGPTKNIQYF TGTGCCAGCAGCCACGGCCCAACCAAAAACATTCAGTACTTC
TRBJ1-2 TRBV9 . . CASSVGGYGYTF TGTGCCAGCAGCGTGGGAGGGTATGGCTACACCTTC
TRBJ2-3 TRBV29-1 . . CSVGWTDTQYF TGCAGCGTTGGCTGGACAGATACGCAGTATTTT
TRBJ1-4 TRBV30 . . CAFSGVINEKLFF TGTGCCTTCTCAGGGGTTATTAATGAAAAACTGTTTTTT
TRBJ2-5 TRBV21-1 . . CARGNLWGTGSLQETQYF .
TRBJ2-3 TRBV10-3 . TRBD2 CAISSSGRTDTQYF TGTGCCATCTCGTCTAGCGGCCGCACAGATACGCAGTATTTT
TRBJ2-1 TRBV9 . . CASSVGNWANEQFF TGTGCCAGCAGCGTCGGGAACTGGGCGAATGAGCAGTTCTTC
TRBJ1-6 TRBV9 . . CASSVQGESSPLHF TGTGCCAGCAGCGTACAGGGAGAGAGTTCACCCCTCCACTTT
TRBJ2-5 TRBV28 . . CASSSWTVQETQYF TGTGCCAGCAGTTCCTGGACAGTTCAAGAGACCCAGTACTTC
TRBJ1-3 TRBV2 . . CASSEWRQARSTIYF TGTGCCAGCAGTGAATGGCGGCAGGCGAGAAGCACCATATATTTT
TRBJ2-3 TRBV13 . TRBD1 CASSTTGASSTDTQYF TGTGCCAGCAGCACCACAGGGGCGAGTAGCACAGATACGCAGTATTTT
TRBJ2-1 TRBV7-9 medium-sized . CASSIGSSYNEQFF TGTGCCAGCAGCATCGGGAGCTCCTACAATGAGCAGTTCTTC
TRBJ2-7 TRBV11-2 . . CASSWTRSYEQYF TGTGCCAGCAGCTGGACACGATCCTACGAGCAGTACTTC
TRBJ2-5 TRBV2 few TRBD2 CASRASGAVGETQYF TGTGCCAGCCGGGCTAGCGGGGCGGTTGGAGAGACCCAGTACTTC
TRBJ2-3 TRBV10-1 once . CASSESDPTDTQYF TGCGCCAGCAGTGAGTCCGATCCCACAGATACGCAGTATTTT
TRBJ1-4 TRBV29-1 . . CSVEDPGNEKLFF TGCAGCGTTGAAGATCCGGGCAATGAAAAACTGTTTTTT
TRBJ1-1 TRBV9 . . CASSAAANTEAFF TGTGCCAGCAGCGCCGCTGCCAACACTGAAGCTTTCTTT
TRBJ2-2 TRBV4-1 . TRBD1 CASSQARQGAGTGELFF TGCGCCAGCAGCCAAGCACGACAGGGGGCGGGCACCGGGGAGCTGTTTTTT
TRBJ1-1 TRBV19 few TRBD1 CASTLGQGGIEAFF TGTGCCAGTACCCTGGGACAGGGGGGAATTGAAGCTTTCTTT
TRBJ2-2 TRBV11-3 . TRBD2 CASSPKRGGRAGELFF TGTGCCAGCAGCCCCAAGCGGGGGGGCCGAGCCGGGGAGCTGTTTTTT
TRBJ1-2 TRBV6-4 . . CASSEDTTASRSYTF TGTGCCAGCAGTGAAGACACGACAGCGAGTAGAAGCTACACCTTC
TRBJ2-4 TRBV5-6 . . CASRPGVVGIQYF TGTGCCAGCAGACCCGGGGTCGTTGGTATTCAGTACTTC
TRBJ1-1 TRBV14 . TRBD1 CASSGNPGQGRSEAFF TGTGCCAGCAGTGGAAATCCGGGACAGGGGAGGTCTGAAGCTTTCTTT
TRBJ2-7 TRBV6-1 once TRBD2 CASSTGGPAYEQYF TGTGCCAGCAGTACGGGAGGTCCCGCCTACGAGCAGTACTTC
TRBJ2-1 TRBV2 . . CASSEDLSLNEQFF TGTGCCAGCAGTGAAGACCTTAGTCTCAATGAGCAGTTCTTC
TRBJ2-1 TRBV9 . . CASSVSGLNEQFF TGTGCCAGCAGCGTCAGCGGACTCAATGAGCAGTTCTTC
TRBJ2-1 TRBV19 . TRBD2 CASSIRGGTSGRNEQFF TGTGCCAGTAGTATCCGGGGCGGGACTAGCGGGAGGAATGAGCAGTTCTTC
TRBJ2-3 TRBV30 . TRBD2 CAWTSGSTDTQYF TGTGCCTGGACTAGCGGGAGCACAGATACGCAGTATTTT
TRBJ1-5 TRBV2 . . CASSTRGPGNNQPQHF TGTGCCAGCAGTACCCGGGGACCCGGAAACAATCAGCCCCAGCATTTT
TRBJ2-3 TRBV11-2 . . CASSSRHDGDTQYF TGTGCCAGCAGCTCCCGTCACGACGGAGATACGCAGTATTTT
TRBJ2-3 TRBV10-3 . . CAISESMADATQYF TGTGCCATCAGTGAGTCGATGGCAGATGCTACGCAGTATTTT
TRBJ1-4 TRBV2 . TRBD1 CASSGGQKARLFF TGTGCCAGCAGTGGGGGACAGAAGGCCCGTTTGTTTTTT
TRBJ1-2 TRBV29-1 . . CSVGAAGDGYTF TGCAGCGTGGGGGCGGCAGGGGATGGCTACACCTTC
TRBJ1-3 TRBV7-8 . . CASSSAGPSGNTIYF TGTGCCAGCAGCTCTGCAGGTCCCTCTGGAAACACCATATATTTT
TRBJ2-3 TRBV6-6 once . CASSYSIGGPRDTQYF TGTGCCAGCAGTTACTCGATCGGGGGCCCTCGGGATACGCAGTATTTT
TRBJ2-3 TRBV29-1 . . CSVDGAQASTDTQYF TGCAGCGTTGATGGGGCTCAAGCTAGCACAGATACGCAGTATTTT
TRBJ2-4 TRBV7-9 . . CASSPETGPAKNIQYF TGTGCCAGCAGCCCCGAGACAGGACCAGCCAAAAACATTCAGTACTTC
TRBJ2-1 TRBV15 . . CATSRGTAPSYNEQFF TGTGCCACCAGCAGAGGGACTGCCCCCTCCTACAATGAGCAGTTCTTC
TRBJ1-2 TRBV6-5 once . CASLGGNFYGYTF TGTGCCAGCCTGGGGGGCAACTTCTATGGCTACACCTTC
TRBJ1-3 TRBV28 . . CASSSAWNAAGNTIYF TGTGCCAGCAGTTCCGCCTGGAATGCGGCTGGAAACACCATATATTTT
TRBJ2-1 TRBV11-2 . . CASSLDRGLDEQFF TGTGCCAGCAGCTTAGACCGAGGGCTGGACGAGCAGTTCTTC
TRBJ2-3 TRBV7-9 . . CASSLAADGTDTQYF TGTGCCAGCAGCTTGGCGGCGGATGGCACAGATACGCAGTATTTT
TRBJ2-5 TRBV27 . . CASSHRTSETQYF TGTGCCAGCAGTCACCGGACATCCGAGACCCAGTACTTC
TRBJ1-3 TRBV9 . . CASSVEGVFGTIYF TGTGCCAGCAGCGTAGAAGGGGTGTTTGGCACCATATATTTT